These 16 T cell receptor beta chains were sequenced from one sample in a study of T-cell reconstitution after alpha-beta-depleted transplantation in children. Study observations and caveats: The main origin of T-cell counts and diversity one year after transplant was newly produced T cells.

Their antigens are not known. During its preparation, the TCRbeta library received unique molecular identifiers. TCRdb reprocessed the PCR reads with MiXCR, giving one entry per CDR3 protein. The data hold about 290,000 distinct CDR3 sequences, with less than 9.5% observed a single time. The sample here was peripheral blood, taken 360 days after TCRalphabeta/CD19-depleted stem cell transplant. The receptors were sampled from a female patient between 2 and 15 years old who had a stem cell transplant for Fanconi anemia, so the T cells may come from the graft donor.

This clonotype appeared many times. The chain uses TRBV20-1 and TRBJ2-7; D is uncertain. From germline, CDR1 is DFQATT and CDR2 SNEGSKA (reference sequence). The CDR3 is 14 residues long. V shed 2 bases and J shed 0 bases, with 11 bases lying between them. CDR3 nucleotides: TGCAGTGCTAGAAACAGTTTTAGCTCCTACGAGCAGTACTTC. Amino acid sequence: CSARNSFSSYEQYF.

This clonotype was seen many times. The CDR3 spells CASSFGEASGNTIYF. For the CDR3, the DNA is TGCGCCAGCAGCTTCGGGGAGGCCTCTGGAAACACCATATATTTT. The V call is TRBV5-1, the J call TRBJ1-3; D is uncertain. The V gene's germline CDR1 is SGHRS and CDR2 YFSETQ. This CDR3 has 15 amino acids. The V end lost 2 bases, the J end lost 0 bases, and 9 bases lay between the germline ends.

Ten or more counts support this clonotype. The chain couples TRBV20-1 to TRBJ2-7, with 11 bases aligning to TRBD1. Germline CDR1 and CDR2: DFQATT and SNEGSKA (reference sequence). The CDR3 is 15 amino acids. J gave up 0 bases and V 2 bases, and 3 bases lay outside the gene matches. The CDR3 DNA reads as TGCAGTGCTAGAAAAGGGACAGGGGGCTCCTACGAGCAGTACTTC. Translating gives CSARKGTGGSYEQYF.

This clonotype has ten or more counts. The gene calls are TRBV20-1 and TRBJ1-1; no clear D gene. CDR3 length equals 15 residues. Per germline, CDR1 DFQATT and CDR2 SNEGSKA (reference sequence). V was shortened by 1 base and J by 1 base, with 13 bases between the two germline ends. CDR3 sequence reads: CSARASAGPNTEAFF. The CDR3 region has the DNA TGCAGTGCTAGAGCATCCGCCGGGCCGAACACTGAAGCTTTCTTT.

In this sample, this clonotype turned up a few times. V is TRBV11-2 and J is TRBJ2-2; 8 positions match TRBD2. V was pared by 4 bases and J by 3 bases, with 7 bases of the junction left unmatched. Per germline, CDR1 SGHAT and CDR2 FQNNGV. The CDR3 loop spans 16 amino acids. The CDR3 region is CASSSPGLGYTGELFF. CDR3 DNA: TGTGCCAGCAGCTCTCCGGGACTAGGTTACACCGGGGAGCTGTTTTTT. Filled out from reference TRBV11-2 and TRBJ2-2, the complete variable domain reads EAGVAQSPRYKIIEKRQSVAFWCNPISGHATLYWYQQILGQGPKLLIQFQNNGVVDDSQLPKDRFSAERLKGVDSTLKIQPAKLEDSAVYLCASSSPGLGYTGELFFGEGSRLTVL.

This chain joins TRBV7-9 and TRBJ1-3; D is possibly TRBD1 (5 bases). Germline lookup yields CDR1 SEHNR and CDR2 FQNEAQ (reference sequence). Trimming took 5 bases from V and 0 from J, leaving 17 bases between them. The CDR3 extends over 17 amino acids. CDR3: CASSPPGLPSSGNTIYF. The DNA for the CDR3 is TGTGCCAGCAGCCCACCGGGACTGCCTAGCTCTGGAAACACCATATATTTT.

At least ten counts were recorded for this clonotype. The chain couples TRBV29-1 to TRBJ2-7; unclear D gene. The CDR3 extends over 12 amino acids. V gave up 3 bases and J gave up 3 bases, with 9 bases separating them. Germline V gives CDR1 SQVTM, CDR2 ANQGSEA. The CDR3 nucleotides are TGCAGCGTTGAGACGGACCACTACGAGCAGTACTTC. It codes for CSVETDHYEQYF.

The chain recombines TRBV5-1 with TRBJ1-1; TRBD1 agrees at 10 bases. This CDR3 region has 18 residues. Unmatched junction bases numbered 11, after V lost 2 bases and J lost 1 base. Germline CDR1 SGHRS, CDR2 YFSETQ. The CDR3, as DNA: TGCGCCAGCAGCTTTGGAAGGGGACAGGGGCCCCCGAACACTGAAGCTTTCTTT. Translating gives CASSFGRGQGPPNTEAFF.

This clonotype was recorded at least ten times. The chain has TRBV7-9 and TRBJ1-2; D unresolved. This CDR3 is built from 12 residues. The ends were cut back, 1 base at V and 4 bases at J, with 4 bases in the middle. In germline, CDR1 is SEHNR, CDR2 FQNEAQ (reference sequence). In nucleotides, the CDR3 is TGTGCCAGCAGCTTAGGGGTCTATGGCTACACCTTC. As protein: CASSLGVYGYTF.

The sample holds a few counts of this clonotype. The J gene is TRBJ1-2, the V gene TRBV7-2; the match to TRBD1 covers 10 bases. The V gene end was trimmed by 2 bases and the J gene end by 7 bases; junction bases not matched to a gene: 7. Germline V gives CDR1 SGHTA, CDR2 FQGNSA. CDR3 size: 15 residues. The CDR3 sequence is CASSLLMGQGSGYTF. The CDR3 region has the DNA TGTGCCAGCAGCTTATTAATGGGACAGGGGTCTGGCTACACCTTC.

The chain recombines TRBV15 with TRBJ1-2; a possible D gene is TRBD1 (5 bases). From germline, CDR1 is LNHNV and CDR2 YYDKDF (reference sequence). The CDR3 covers 15 residues. V gave up 0 bases and J gave up 0 bases, with 8 bases separating them. The CDR3 is CATSRDWGANYGYTF. CDR3 in DNA: TGTGCCACCAGCAGAGATTGGGGGGCTAACTATGGCTACACCTTC.

Only a few counts were recorded for this clonotype. This chain connects TRBV5-1 to TRBJ1-2, with 9 bases fitting TRBD1. Germline V lookup: CDR1 SGHRS, CDR2 YFSETQ. The CDR3 is made up of 15 amino acids. Trimming removed 0 bases from V and 4 bases from J; junction bases left unmatched: 4. CDR3 sequence (DNA): TGCGCCAGCAGCTTGGGGACAGGGGAAGGCTATGGCTACACCTTC. This translates into CASSLGTGEGYGYTF.

This clonotype was seen ten or more times. This chain connects TRBV9 to TRBJ2-7; D not certain. V was cut by 0 bases and J by 3 bases, with 13 bases left in between. The length of the CDR3 is 15 residues. Germline V gene data show CDR1 as SGDLS and CDR2 as YYNGEE. The CDR3 reads CASSVAASSNYEQYF. In DNA, the CDR3 is TGTGCCAGCAGCGTAGCGGCCAGTTCCAACTACGAGCAGTACTTC.

At least ten counts were recorded for this clonotype. The chain links TRBV6-1 to TRBJ2-5; possibly TRBD2 for D (6 bases). CDR3 length: 13 amino acids. V lost 6 bases and J 5 bases, leaving 13 bases between the germline ends. Germline loops: CDR1 MNHNS, CDR2 SASEGT. The CDR3 DNA sequence: TGTGCCAGCAGCCACCCGGGGGTGGAGACCCAGTACTTC. Its protein product is CASSHPGVETQYF.

This clonotype was found once. A much larger clone lies one base from this, so it may be a read error. The chain recombines TRBV19 with TRBJ2-7, with no clear D. Deletions cut 7 bases from V and 4 bases from J, with 8 bases between. The CDR3 covers 11 residues. The germline V gene has CDR1 LNHDA and CDR2 SQIVND (reference sequence). In DNA form, the CDR3 reads TGTGCCAGTATTATTGGGTACGAGCAGTACTTC. Translated: CASIIGYEQYF.

This clonotype appeared many times. The chain is built from TRBV12-3 or TRBV12-4 and TRBJ2-7; TRBD1 agrees at 10 bases. V gave up 3 bases and J gave up 5 bases; unmatched junction bases: 7. The CDR3 is made up of 15 amino acids. The CDR3 DNA sequence: TGTGCCAGCAGTTTCAGAGCGGGACAGGGGAACGAGCAGTACTTC. This encodes CASSFRAGQGNEQYF.